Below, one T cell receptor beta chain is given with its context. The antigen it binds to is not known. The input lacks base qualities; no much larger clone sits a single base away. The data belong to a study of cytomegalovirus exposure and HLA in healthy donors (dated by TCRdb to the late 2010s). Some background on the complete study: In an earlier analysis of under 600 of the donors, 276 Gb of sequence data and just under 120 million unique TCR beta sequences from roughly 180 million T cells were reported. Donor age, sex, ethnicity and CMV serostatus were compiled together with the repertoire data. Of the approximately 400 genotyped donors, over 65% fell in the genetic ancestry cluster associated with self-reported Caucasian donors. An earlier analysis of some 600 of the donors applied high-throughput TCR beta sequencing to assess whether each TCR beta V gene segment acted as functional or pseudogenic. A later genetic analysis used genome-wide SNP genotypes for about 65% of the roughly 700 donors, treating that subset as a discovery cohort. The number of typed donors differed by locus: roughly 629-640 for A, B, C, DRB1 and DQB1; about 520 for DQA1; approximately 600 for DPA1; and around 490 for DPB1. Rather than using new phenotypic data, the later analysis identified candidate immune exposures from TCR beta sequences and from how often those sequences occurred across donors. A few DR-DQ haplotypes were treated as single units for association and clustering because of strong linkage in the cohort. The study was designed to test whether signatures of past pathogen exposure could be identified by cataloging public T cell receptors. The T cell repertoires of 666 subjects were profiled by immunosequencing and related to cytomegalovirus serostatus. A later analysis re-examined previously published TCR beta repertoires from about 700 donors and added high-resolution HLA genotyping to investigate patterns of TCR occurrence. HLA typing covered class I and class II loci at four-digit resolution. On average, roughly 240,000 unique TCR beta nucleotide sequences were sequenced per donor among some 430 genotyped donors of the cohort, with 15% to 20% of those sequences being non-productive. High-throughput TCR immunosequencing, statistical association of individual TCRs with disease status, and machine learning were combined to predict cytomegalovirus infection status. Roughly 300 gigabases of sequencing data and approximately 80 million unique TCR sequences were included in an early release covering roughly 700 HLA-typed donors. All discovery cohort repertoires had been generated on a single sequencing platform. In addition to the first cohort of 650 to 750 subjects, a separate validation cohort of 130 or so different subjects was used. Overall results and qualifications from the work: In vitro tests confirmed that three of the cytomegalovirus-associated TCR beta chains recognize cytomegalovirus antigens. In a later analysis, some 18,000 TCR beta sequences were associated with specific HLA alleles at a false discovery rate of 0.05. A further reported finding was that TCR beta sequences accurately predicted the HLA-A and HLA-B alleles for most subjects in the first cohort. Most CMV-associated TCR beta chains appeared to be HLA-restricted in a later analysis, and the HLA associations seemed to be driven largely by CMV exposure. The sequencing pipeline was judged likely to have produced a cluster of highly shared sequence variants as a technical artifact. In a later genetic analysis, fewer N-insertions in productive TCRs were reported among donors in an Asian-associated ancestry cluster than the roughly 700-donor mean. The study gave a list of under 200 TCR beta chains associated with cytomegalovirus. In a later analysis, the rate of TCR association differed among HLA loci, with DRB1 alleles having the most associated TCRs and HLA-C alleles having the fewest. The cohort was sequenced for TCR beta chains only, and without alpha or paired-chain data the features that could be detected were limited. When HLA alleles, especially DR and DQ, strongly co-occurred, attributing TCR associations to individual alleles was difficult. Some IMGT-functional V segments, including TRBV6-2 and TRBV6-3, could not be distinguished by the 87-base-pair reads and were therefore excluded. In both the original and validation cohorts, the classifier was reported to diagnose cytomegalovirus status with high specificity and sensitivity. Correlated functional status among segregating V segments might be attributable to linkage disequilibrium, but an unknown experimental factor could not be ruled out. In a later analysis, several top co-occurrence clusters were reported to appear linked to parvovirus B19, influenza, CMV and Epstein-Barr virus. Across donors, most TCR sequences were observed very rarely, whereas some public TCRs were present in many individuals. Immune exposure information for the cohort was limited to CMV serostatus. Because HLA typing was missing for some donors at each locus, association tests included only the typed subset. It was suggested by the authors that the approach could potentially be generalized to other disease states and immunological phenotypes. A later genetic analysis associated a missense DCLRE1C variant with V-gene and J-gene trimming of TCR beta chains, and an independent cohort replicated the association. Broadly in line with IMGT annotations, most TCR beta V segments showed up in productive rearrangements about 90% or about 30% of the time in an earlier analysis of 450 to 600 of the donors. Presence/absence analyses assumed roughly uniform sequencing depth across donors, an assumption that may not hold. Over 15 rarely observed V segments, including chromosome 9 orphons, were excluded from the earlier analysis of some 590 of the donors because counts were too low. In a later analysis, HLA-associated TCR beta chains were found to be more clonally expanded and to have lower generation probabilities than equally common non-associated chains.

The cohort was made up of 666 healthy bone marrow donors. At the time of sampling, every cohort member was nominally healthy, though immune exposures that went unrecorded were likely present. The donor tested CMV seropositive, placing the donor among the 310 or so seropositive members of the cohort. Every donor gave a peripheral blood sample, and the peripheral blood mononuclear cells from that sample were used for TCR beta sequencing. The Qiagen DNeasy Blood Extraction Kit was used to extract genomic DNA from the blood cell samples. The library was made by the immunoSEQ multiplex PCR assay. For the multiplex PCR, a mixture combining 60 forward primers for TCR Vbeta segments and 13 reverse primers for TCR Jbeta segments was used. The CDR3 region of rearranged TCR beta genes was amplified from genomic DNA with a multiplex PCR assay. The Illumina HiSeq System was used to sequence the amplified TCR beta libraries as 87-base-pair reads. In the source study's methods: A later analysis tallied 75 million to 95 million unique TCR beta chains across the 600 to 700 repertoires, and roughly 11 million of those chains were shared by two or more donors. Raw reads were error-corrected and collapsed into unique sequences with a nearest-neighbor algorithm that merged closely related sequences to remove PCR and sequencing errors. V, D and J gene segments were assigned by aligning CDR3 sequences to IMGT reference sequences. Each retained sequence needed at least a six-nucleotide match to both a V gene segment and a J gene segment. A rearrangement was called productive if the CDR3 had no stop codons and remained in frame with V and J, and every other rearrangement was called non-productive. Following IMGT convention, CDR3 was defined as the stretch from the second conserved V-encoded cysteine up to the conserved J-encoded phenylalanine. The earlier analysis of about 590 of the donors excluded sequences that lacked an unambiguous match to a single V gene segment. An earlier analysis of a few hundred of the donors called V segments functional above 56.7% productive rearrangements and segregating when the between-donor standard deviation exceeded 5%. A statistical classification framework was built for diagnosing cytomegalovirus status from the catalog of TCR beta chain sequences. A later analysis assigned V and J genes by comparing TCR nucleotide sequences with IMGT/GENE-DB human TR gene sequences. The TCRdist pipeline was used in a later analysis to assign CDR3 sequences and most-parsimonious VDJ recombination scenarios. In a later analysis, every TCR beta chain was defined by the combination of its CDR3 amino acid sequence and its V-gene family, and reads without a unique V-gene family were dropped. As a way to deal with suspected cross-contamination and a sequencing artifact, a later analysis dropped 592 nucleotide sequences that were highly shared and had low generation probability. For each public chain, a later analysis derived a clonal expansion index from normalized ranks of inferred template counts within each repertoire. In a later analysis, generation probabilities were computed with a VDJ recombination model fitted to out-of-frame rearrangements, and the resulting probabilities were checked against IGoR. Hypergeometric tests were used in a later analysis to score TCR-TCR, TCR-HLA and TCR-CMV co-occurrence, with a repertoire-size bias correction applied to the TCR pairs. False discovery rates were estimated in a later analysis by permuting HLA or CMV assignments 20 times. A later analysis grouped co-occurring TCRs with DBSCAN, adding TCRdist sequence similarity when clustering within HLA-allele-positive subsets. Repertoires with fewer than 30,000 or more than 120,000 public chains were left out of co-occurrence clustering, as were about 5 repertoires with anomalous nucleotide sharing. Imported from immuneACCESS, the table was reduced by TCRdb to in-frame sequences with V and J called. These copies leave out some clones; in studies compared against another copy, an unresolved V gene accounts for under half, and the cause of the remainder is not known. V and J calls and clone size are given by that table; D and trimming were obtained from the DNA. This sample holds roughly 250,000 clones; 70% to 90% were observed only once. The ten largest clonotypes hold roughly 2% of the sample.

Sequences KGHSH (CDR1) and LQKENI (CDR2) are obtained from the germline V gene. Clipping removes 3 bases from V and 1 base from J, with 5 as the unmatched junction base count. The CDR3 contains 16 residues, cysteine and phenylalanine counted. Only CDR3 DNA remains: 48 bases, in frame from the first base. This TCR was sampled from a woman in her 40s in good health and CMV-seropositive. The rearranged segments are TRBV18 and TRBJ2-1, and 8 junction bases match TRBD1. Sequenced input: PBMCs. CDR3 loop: CASSPSDRGSYNEQFF. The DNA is TGTGCCAGCTCACCTTCCGACAGGGGATCCTACAATGAGCAGTTCTTC.